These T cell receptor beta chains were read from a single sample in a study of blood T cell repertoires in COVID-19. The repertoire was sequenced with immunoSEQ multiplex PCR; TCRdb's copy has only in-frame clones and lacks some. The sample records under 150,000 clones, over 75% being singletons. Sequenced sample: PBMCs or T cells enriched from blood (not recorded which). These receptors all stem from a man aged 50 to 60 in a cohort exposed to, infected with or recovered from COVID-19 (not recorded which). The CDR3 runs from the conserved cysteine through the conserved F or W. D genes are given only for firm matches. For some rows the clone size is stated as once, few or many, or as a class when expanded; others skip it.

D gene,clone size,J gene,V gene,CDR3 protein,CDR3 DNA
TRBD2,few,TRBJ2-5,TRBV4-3,CASSQGLAGLQETQYF,TGCGCCAGCAGCCAGGGACTAGCGGGGCTCCAAGAGACCCAGTACTTC
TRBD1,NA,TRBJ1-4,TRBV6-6,CASRNPGTVNEKLFF,TGTGCCAGCAGGAACCCCGGGACAGTCAATGAAAAACTGTTTTTT
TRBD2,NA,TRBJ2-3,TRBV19,CASSMLAGGTDTQYF,TGTGCCAGTAGTATGCTAGCGGGGGGGACAGATACGCAGTATTTT
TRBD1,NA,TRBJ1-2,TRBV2,CASSVGQGAGYGYTF,TGTGCCAGCAGTGTGGGACAGGGGGCCGGCTATGGCTACACCTTC
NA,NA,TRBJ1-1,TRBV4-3,CASSQAGTLNTEAFF,TGCGCCAGCAGCCAGGCAGGGACACTGAACACTGAAGCTTTCTTT
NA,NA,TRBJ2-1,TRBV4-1,CASSQDQREQFF,TGCGCCAGCAGCCAAGACCAGAGGGAGCAGTTCTTC
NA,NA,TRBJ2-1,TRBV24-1,CATSDSRQPDEQFF,TGTGCCACCAGTGACTCGAGACAGCCCGATGAGCAGTTCTTC
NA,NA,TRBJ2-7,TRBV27,CASSSWRVFYEQYF,TGTGCCAGCAGTTCTTGGAGGGTTTTCTACGAGCAGTACTTC
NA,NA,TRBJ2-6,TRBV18,CASSTGPSGANVLTF,TGTGCCAGCTCAACAGGACCCTCTGGGGCCAACGTCCTGACTTTC
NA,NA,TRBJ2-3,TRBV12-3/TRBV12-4,CASSYDRGDTQYF,TGTGCCAGCAGTTACGACCGGGGAGATACGCAGTATTTT
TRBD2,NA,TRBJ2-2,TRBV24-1,CATSETSGSGELFF,TGTGCCACCTCAGAGACTAGCGGGTCCGGGGAGCTGTTTTTT
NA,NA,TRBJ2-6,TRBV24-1,CATSDTTQVSGANVLTF,TGTGCCACCAGTGACACCACACAAGTCTCTGGGGCCAACGTCCTGACTTTC
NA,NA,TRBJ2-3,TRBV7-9,CASSPTIPDTQYF,TGTGCCAGCAGCCCGACTATCCCAGATACGCAGTATTTT
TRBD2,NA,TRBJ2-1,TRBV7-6,CASSLLLSSGGAYNEQFF,TGTGCCAGCAGCCTCCTTCTGTCCAGCGGGGGGGCCTACAATGAGCAGTTCTTC
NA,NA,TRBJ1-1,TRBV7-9,CASSIGVMNTEAFF,TGTGCCAGCAGCATCGGGGTGATGAACACTGAAGCTTTCTTT
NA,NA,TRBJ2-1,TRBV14,CASSPRGSGYNEQFF,TGTGCCAGCAGCCCCAGGGGTTCCGGCTACAATGAGCAGTTCTTC
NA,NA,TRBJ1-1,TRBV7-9,CASSLAGGGNTEAFF,TGTGCCAGCAGCTTAGCAGGGGGTGGCAACACTGAAGCTTTCTTT
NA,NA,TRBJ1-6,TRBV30,CAWSVQRTARYNSPLHF,TGTGCCTGGAGTGTACAAAGGACAGCTCGGTATAATTCACCCCTCCACTTT
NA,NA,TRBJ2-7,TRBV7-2,CASSLEGTWDPQYF,TGTGCCAGCAGCTTAGAGGGGACATGGGACCCACAGTACTTC
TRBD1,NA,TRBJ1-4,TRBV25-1,CASSLRQGTEKLFF,TGTGCCAGCAGTCTACGACAGGGGACGGAAAAACTGTTTTTT
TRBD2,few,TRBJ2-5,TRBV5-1,CASSLSSGSGETQYF,TGCGCCAGCAGCTTGTCTAGCGGGAGCGGGGAGACCCAGTACTTC
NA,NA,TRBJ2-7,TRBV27,CASSSGLRGYEQYF,TGTGCCAGCAGTTCTGGTCTCCGGGGGTACGAGCAGTACTTC
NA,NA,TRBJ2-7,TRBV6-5,CASSHYEQYF,TGTGCCAGCAGCCACTACGAGCAGTACTTC
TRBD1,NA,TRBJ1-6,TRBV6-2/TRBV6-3,CASSQGAQNSPLHF,TGTGCCAGCAGCCAGGGGGCGCAAAATTCACCCCTCCACTTT
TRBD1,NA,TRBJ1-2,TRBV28,CASSSPGTGDGYGYTF,TGTGCCAGCAGTTCCCCCGGGACAGGGGATGGGTATGGCTACACCTTC
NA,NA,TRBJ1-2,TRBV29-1,CSVGLVGYGYTF,TGCAGCGTTGGTCTAGTGGGCTATGGCTACACCTTC
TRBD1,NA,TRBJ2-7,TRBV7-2,CASSGAGTGWDEQYF,TGTGCCAGCAGCGGGGCCGGGACAGGGTGGGACGAGCAGTACTTC
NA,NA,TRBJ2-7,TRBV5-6,CASSLALLAEDYEQYF,TGTGCCAGCAGCTTGGCCCTCTTAGCGGAGGATTACGAGCAGTACTTC
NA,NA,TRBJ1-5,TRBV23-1,CASSPYDRSNQPQHF,TGCGCCAGCAGTCCATACGACAGGAGCAATCAGCCCCAGCATTTT
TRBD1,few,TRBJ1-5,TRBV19,CASSTDRAAGQPQHF,TGTGCCAGTAGTACGGACAGGGCGGCTGGGCAGCCCCAGCATTTT
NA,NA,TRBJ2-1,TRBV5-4,CASGGPGLDNEQFF,TGTGCCAGCGGAGGGCCCGGCTTGGACAATGAGCAGTTCTTC
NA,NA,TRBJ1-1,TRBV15,CATGKVGANTEAFF,TGTGCCACCGGGAAAGTGGGGGCGAACACTGAAGCTTTCTTT
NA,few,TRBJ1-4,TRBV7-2,CASSWAFGEKLFF,TGTGCCAGCAGCTGGGCATTTGGTGAAAAACTGTTTTTT